This T cell receptor (beta chain) derives from a study of neurological immune-mediated disorders. The length of the CDR3 is 14 residues. Trimming removed 2 bases from V and 7 bases from J, with 14 bases in between. CDR1 and CDR2 from the germline V gene are DFQATT and SNEGSKA (reference sequence). TCRdb analysed the 5' RACE reads with MiXCR anew, one entry per CDR3 protein. The repertoire holds more than 25,000 distinct CDR3 sequences, with around 4% as singletons. In its sample, this clonotype was seen many times. V is TRBV20-1 and J is TRBJ2-2; possible D gene TRBD1, 6 bases. The source is a woman aged 40 to 55 in good health. The sequencing input was CD4+ T cells from blood. CDR3 protein: CSARIRGTSGELFF. As DNA, the CDR3 is TGCAGTGCTAGAATCAGGGGTACAAGCGGGGAGCTGTTTTTT.